Here is one T cell receptor beta chain with its context. This clonotype turned up a few times. It lacks a known antigen. No much larger clone exists at a distance of one base, and base qualities are not known. The CDR3 contains 15 residues, cysteine and phenylalanine counted. The retained sequence is limited to the CDR3, 45 bases, with the frame set at the first base. From V the trimming removes 4 bases and from J it removes 3 bases, while the gene matches leave 7 bases of the junction unaccounted for. As encoded in the germline V gene (reference sequence), CDR1 is SEHNR while CDR2 is FQNEAQ. This record belongs to a study of response to subunit inactivated influenza vaccine (dated 2018 in TCRdb). Broadly, across the study: To follow how T cells responded to a trivalent subunit inactivated influenza vaccine, the researchers relied on deep quantitative profiling of the T cell receptor repertoire. Beyond this particular receptor, the publication reports: The authors proposed that each seasonal influenza vaccination may bring in only a limited number of new T cells.

The library was generated by RT-PCR. The instrument given in TCRdb is Illumina HiSeq 2500. Starting from the raw public reads, TCRdb applied fastp trimming at Q25, assembled clones with MiXCR and retained in-frame beta chains. Each CDR3 protein appears once, grouped with its most common genes and DNA. A total of 650,000 to 850,000 distinct CDR3 sequences appear in this sample, about 14% of them only once. Less than 9% of the sample belongs to the ten largest clones. The specimen was PBMCs from blood, collected 14 to 15 days before vaccination. The chain uses TRBV7-9 and TRBJ2-7; TRBD1 fits 9 bases in the junction. This TCR came from a man in his forties or fifties who received an inactivated influenza vaccine. Donor details come from another sample of the same person, matched by shared clones. The CDR3 loop reads CASSSDRGSYYEQYF. The nucleotide sequence reads as follows: TGTGCCAGCAGCTCGGACAGGGGATCCTACTACGAGCAGTACTTC.